This record concerns one T cell receptor (beta chain) sequence. This clonotype came up a few times. Which antigen it targets is not known. Base quality data are lacking; no much larger clone is found one base away. There are 13 amino acids in the CDR3, from cysteine to phenylalanine inclusive. The entry retains the CDR3 DNA only, 39 bases that are in frame from base 1. V sheds 4 bases and J sheds 4 bases, leaving 11 bases between their ends. According to the germline V gene (reference sequence), CDR1 reads MNHEY and CDR2 reads SMNVEV. Ficoll-Paque density gradient centrifugation was used to isolate PBMCs. Sequencing was carried out with an Illumina NovaSeq 6000. Using 5'RACE with constant-segment primers, TCRalpha and TCRbeta cDNA libraries were constructed, with sample barcodes and unique molecular identifiers added in the process. RNA was extracted from every sample with Trizol reagent. Amplification of the libraries took two PCR steps, and the second step added a second sample barcode plus Illumina TruSeq adapters. Libraries were sequenced on an Illumina NovaSeq with 2 x 150 bp paired-end reads. Per the source publication's procedure: With migec v1.2.7, reads were demultiplexed and then collapsed into UMI-guided consensus sequences. Using mixcr v2.1.11, the UMI consensuses were aligned to TRA and TRB V and J templates and assembled into clonotypes. Expanded or contracted clonotypes were those called significant by both edgeR and NoisET, with noise models trained on biological replicates. edgeR calls used a false discovery rate-adjusted p below 0.01 and a log2 fold-change threshold of 1. PCA with hierarchical clustering of max-normalized trajectories of the 1000 most abundant clonotypes was used as exploratory dynamics analysis. Separately sequenced CD4+ and CD8+ repertoires were used to assign a CD4 or CD8 phenotype to each responding clone. Using fastp at Q25 and MiXCR, TCRdb reprocessed the public reads and kept productive beta chains. Each entry merges the rows of one CDR3 protein and shows their most common DNA and genes. The V and J calls and clone size are TCRdb's, not the authors'. The sample has roughly 500,000 distinct CDR3 sequences on record, roughly 20% of them singletons. Clones ranked in the top ten supply around 12% of the sample.

The sample originates from a study of T-cell memory formation after mild COVID-19 (dated by TCRdb to 2020 to 2023). Describing the broader study: Most TCR sequence clusters were specific to one of the two donors. In a couple of donors, T-cell clones that expanded and contracted after mild COVID-19 were tracked by sequencing TCRalpha and TCRbeta repertoires over time. Two young, previously healthy adult volunteers made up the cohort, one male and one female. General study outcomes and caveats: Clones contracting from day 15 to 85 had balanced CD4/CD8 phenotypes, while a second wave expanding from day 15 to 37 was biased towards CD4+. Some responding clones were found in pre-infection memory, which suggests that pre-existing cross-reactive memory T cells took part in the SARS-CoV-2 response. Only a couple of mild cases were covered by the study, and larger cohorts that include severe cases with pre-infection samples were considered necessary. The second-wave clones that peaked on day 37 were not confirmed to be SARS-CoV-2 specific. Contracting CD4+ clones were found mainly in CM and EM memory subsets, while CD8+ clones were enriched in EMRA.

The receptor's source is an adult woman who had mild COVID-19 (a few samples of this study predate the infection). The sample titles of this study are shuffled in the database, so cell type and time point are left out; the donor was told from shared clones. The sequencing input was PBMCs or a T cell subset sorted from them (not recorded which). The sequence links TRBV27 to TRBJ2-7; the D element could tentatively be TRBD1 or TRBD2, as 5 bases agree for each. The CDR3 protein sequence reads: CASSWGYGYEQYF. Read as DNA, the sequence is TGTGCCAGCAGTTGGGGGTACGGGTACGAGCAGTACTTC.